This is a list of T cell receptor beta chains from one sample in a study of cytomegalovirus exposure and HLA in healthy donors. Profiling relied on immunoSEQ multiplex PCR, and the TCRdb table lists in-frame clones only, not all of them. The sample contains 150,000 or so clones, roughly four fifths of which appear only once. The sequenced sample consisted of PBMCs. The receptors originated from a man aged 25-40 years in good health and CMV-seropositive. Both conserved end residues are part of each CDR3. A D gene is named only where the DNA matches it firmly. Clone size, where shown, is once, few, many, or a class for clones that have expanded.

CDR3: CASSPHRIYGYTF
DNA: TGTGCCAGCAGTCCCCACAGGATCTATGGCTACACCTTC
size: .
J: TRBJ1-2
V: TRBV27
D: .

CDR3: CASSATDRGRNF
DNA: TGTGCCAGCAGTGCGACCGACAGGGGCCGCAACTTC
size: few
J: TRBJ2-7
V: TRBV2
D: TRBD1

CDR3: CASSPPAPADTQYF
DNA: TGTGCCAGCTCACCACCGGCCCCAGCAGATACGCAGTATTTT
size: once
J: TRBJ2-3
V: TRBV18
D: .

CDR3: CASSQDRITGELFF
DNA: TGTGCCAGCAGCCAAGACAGGATCACCGGGGAGCTGTTTTTT
size: .
J: TRBJ2-2
V: TRBV11-3
D: .

CDR3: CASSLVTGGQETQYF
DNA: TGTGCCAGCAGCTTGGTAACCGGGGGCCAAGAGACCCAGTACTTC
size: .
J: TRBJ2-5
V: TRBV5-6
D: .

CDR3: CASSIDGNQPQHF
DNA: TGTGCCAGTAGTATAGACGGTAATCAGCCCCAGCATTTT
size: .
J: TRBJ1-5
V: TRBV19
D: .

CDR3: CASSLTSNEQFF
DNA: TGTGCCAGCAGCTTGACTAGCAATGAGCAGTTCTTC
size: .
J: TRBJ2-1
V: TRBV7-9
D: .

CDR3: CASSPAPRQLNEKLFF
DNA: TGTGCCAGCAGCCCGGCCCCGAGACAGCTCAATGAAAAACTGTTTTTT
size: .
J: TRBJ1-4
V: TRBV5-5
D: .

CDR3: CASSLGLAGVYNEQFF
DNA: TGCGCCAGCAGCCTGGGACTAGCGGGAGTTTACAATGAGCAGTTCTTC
size: .
J: TRBJ2-1
V: TRBV4-1
D: TRBD2

CDR3: CASSVRVYEQFF
DNA: TGTGCCAGCAGTGTACGGGTGTATGAGCAGTTCTTC
size: .
J: TRBJ2-1
V: TRBV6-6
D: .

CDR3: CASSWLPGLAGEETQYF
DNA: TGTGCCAGCAGCTGGCTTCCGGGACTAGCGGGGGAAGAGACCCAGTACTTC
size: .
J: TRBJ2-5
V: TRBV7-8
D: TRBD2

CDR3: CASSAARGSRSYNSPLHF
DNA: TGTGCCAGCAGCGCTGCCCGGGGAAGTAGGTCCTATAATTCACCCCTCCACTTT
size: .
J: TRBJ1-6
V: TRBV7-9
D: .

CDR3: CASSPPTGGFSYEQYF
DNA: TGTGCCAGCAGCCCTCCGACAGGGGGTTTTTCCTACGAGCAGTACTTC
size: .
J: TRBJ2-7
V: TRBV7-9
D: TRBD1

CDR3: CASSLGQGFDEQYF
DNA: TGCGCCAGCAGCTTGGGACAGGGGTTCGACGAGCAGTACTTC
size: .
J: TRBJ2-7
V: TRBV5-1
D: TRBD1

CDR3: CASSPTAPQNTGELFF
DNA: TGTGCCAGCAGTCCCACTGCCCCTCAAAACACCGGGGAGCTGTTTTTT
size: once
J: TRBJ2-2
V: TRBV6-4
D: .

CDR3: CASSLVFIPSGGYEQYF
DNA: TGTGCCAGCAGTTTAGTTTTTATTCCTAGCGGGGGCTACGAGCAGTACTTC
size: once
J: TRBJ2-7
V: TRBV27
D: TRBD2

CDR3: CASSLALAGGKDEQYF
DNA: TGTGCCAGCAGCTTAGCACTAGCGGGGGGGAAAGACGAGCAGTACTTC
size: .
J: TRBJ2-7
V: TRBV7-2
D: TRBD2

CDR3: CASSLGGVDGRAEETQYF
DNA: TGTGCCAGCAGCTTAGGGGGGGTTGATGGGAGGGCCGAAGAGACCCAGTACTTC
size: .
J: TRBJ2-5
V: TRBV11-3
D: TRBD2

CDR3: CASSPTSANYNEQFF
DNA: TGTGCCAGCAGCCCTACTAGCGCCAACTACAATGAGCAGTTCTTC
size: .
J: TRBJ2-1
V: TRBV13
D: TRBD2

CDR3: CASSPLLQGAGVSGSEAFF
DNA: TGTGCCAGCTCACCACTACTACAGGGGGCAGGGGTTTCTGGCTCTGAAGCTTTCTTT
size: .
J: TRBJ1-1
V: TRBV18
D: TRBD1

CDR3: CASSPRGINNSPLHF
DNA: TGTGCCAGCAGCCCCCGAGGGATTAATAATTCACCCCTCCACTTT
size: .
J: TRBJ1-6
V: TRBV9
D: .

CDR3: CASSPQGMGFKYGYTF
DNA: TGTGCCAGCAGCCCACAGGGGATGGGGTTTAAGTATGGCTACACCTTC
size: .
J: TRBJ1-2
V: TRBV5-4
D: TRBD1

CDR3: CSSNLQNRDRVGGANVLTF
DNA: TGTTCCAGCAACCTACAAAATCGGGACAGGGTAGGTGGGGCCAACGTCCTGACTTTC
size: .
J: TRBJ2-6
V: TRBV7-9
D: TRBD1

CDR3: CASSYSGTGGYEQYF
DNA: TGTGCCAGCAGTTACTCCGGGACAGGGGGGTACGAGCAGTACTTC
size: .
J: TRBJ2-7
V: TRBV6-5
D: TRBD1

CDR3: CASSRRGDITDTQYF
DNA: TGTGCCAGCTCGCGGCGGGGAGACATCACAGATACGCAGTATTTT
size: .
J: TRBJ2-3
V: TRBV6-6
D: .

CDR3: CASNARGLGTEAFF
DNA: TGTGCCAGCAACGCGAGGGGGCTGGGCACTGAAGCTTTCTTT
size: .
J: TRBJ1-1
V: TRBV7-9
D: TRBD1

CDR3: CASSVGGRDRSSGNTIYF
DNA: TGTGCCAGCAGCGTAGGAGGACGGGACAGGAGCTCTGGAAACACCATATATTTT
size: .
J: TRBJ1-3
V: TRBV9
D: TRBD1

CDR3: CASSQEQGQSRADEQFF
DNA: TGTGCCAGCTCACAAGAACAGGGTCAGTCGAGAGCCGATGAGCAGTTCTTC
size: .
J: TRBJ2-1
V: TRBV18
D: .

CDR3: CASRPGLAGETGELFF
DNA: TGTGCCAGCCGCCCGGGACTAGCGGGGGAAACCGGGGAGCTGTTTTTT
size: .
J: TRBJ2-2
V: TRBV9
D: TRBD2

CDR3: CASATGTSGGNEQFF
DNA: TGTGCCAGCGCCACCGGGACTAGCGGGGGAAATGAGCAGTTCTTC
size: .
J: TRBJ2-1
V: TRBV9
D: TRBD2

CDR3: CASSSAGGVSQPQHF
DNA: TGTGCCAGCAGTTCTGCAGGGGGCGTCAGTCAGCCCCAGCATTTT
size: once
J: TRBJ1-5
V: TRBV6-1
D: TRBD1

CDR3: CASSENGVVRGSTDTQYF
DNA: TGTGCCAGCAGTGAAAACGGGGTAGTGAGAGGGAGCACAGATACGCAGTATTTT
size: .
J: TRBJ2-3
V: TRBV6-1
D: .

CDR3: CASSLSRTVNSYEQYF
DNA: TGTGCCAGCAGCCTCAGCCGAACAGTAAACTCCTACGAGCAGTACTTC
size: .
J: TRBJ2-7
V: TRBV11-2
D: .

CDR3: CASSERDRPTYEQYF
DNA: TGTGCCAGCAGTGAGCGGGACAGGCCGACCTACGAGCAGTACTTC
size: .
J: TRBJ2-7
V: TRBV27
D: .

CDR3: CASSIRFRNSLYEQYF
DNA: TGTGCCAGTAGTATCCGTTTCCGTAATTCCCTTTACGAGCAGTACTTC
size: .
J: TRBJ2-7
V: TRBV19
D: .

CDR3: CSVVRDSNEQFF
DNA: TGCAGCGTTGTCCGGGACAGTAATGAGCAGTTCTTC
size: .
J: TRBJ2-1
V: TRBV29-1
D: TRBD1